This T cell receptor (beta chain) derives from a study of T cell responses to AZD1222 COVID-19 vaccine. Some clones are missing from TCRdb's copy, which holds only in-frame ones; the method was immunoSEQ multiplex PCR. The sample yields roughly 250,000 clones, over 90% seen once. About this clone: The antigen remains unidentified.

Study outcomes and limitations: Just a handful of AZD1222 recipients were seropositive at baseline. No day 14 peak samples; only post-peak repertoires were characterized. Regions left unmutated in variants are reportedly the target of nearly half of spike-specific TCRs. Donors were largely white British and mainly female; clonal diversity was possibly underestimated.

V gave up 6 bases and J gave up 9 bases; unmatched junction bases: 14. This CDR3 comprises 15 residues. In germline, CDR1 is SGHVS, CDR2 FQNEAQ. The material was peripheral blood, obtained on day 0 of AZD1222 vaccination. The receptor comes from an adult in good health. J is TRBJ2-1 and V is TRBV7-8, with TRBD1 matching over 7 bases. CDR3 sequence reads: CASSFNRGGMGEQFF. CDR3 DNA sequence: TGTGCCAGCAGTTTTAACAGGGGCGGAATGGGTGAGCAGTTCTTC.